These 10 T cell receptor beta chains came from one sample sequenced in a study of beta chain features in type 1 diabetes. Reverse transcribing all isolated RNA meant expressed TCRB transcripts were sequenced. Method: immunoSEQ multiplex PCR; TCRdb's copy keeps in-frame clones and lacks some. The sample holds around 500,000 clones, approximately 10% seen once. The material sequenced was naive CD4+ T cells from blood. The receptors were gathered from a woman aged 18 to 35 in good health.

The chain links TRBV4-3 to TRBJ1-6; D is possibly TRBD1 (5 bases). Between the trimmed V and J ends, which lost 7 bases and 5 bases, there was a span of 12 bases. Germline V lookup: CDR1 LGHNA, CDR2 YSLEER. The CDR3 runs to 14 residues. As DNA, the CDR3 is TGCGCCAGCACCAGGGAACAGAATAATTCACCCCTCCACTTT. Translation: CASTREQNNSPLHF.

The V gene is TRBV13, the J gene TRBJ2-2, with D unresolved. The length of the CDR3 is 13 residues. Between the trimmed V and J ends, which lost 5 bases and 4 bases, there was a span of 8 bases. Per the germline V gene, CDR1 is PRHDT and CDR2 is FYEKMQ (reference sequence). CDR3 in amino acids: CASSLWGTGELFF. The CDR3 DNA sequence: TGTGCCAGCAGCCTTTGGGGCACCGGGGAGCTGTTTTTT. The entire variable domain, with the rest obtained from reference TRBV13 and TRBJ2-2, is as follows: AAGVIQSPRHLIKEKRETATLKCYPIPRHDTVYWYQQGPGQDPQFLISFYEKMQSDKGSIPDRFSAQQFSDYHSELNMSSLELGDSALYFCASSLWGTGELFFGEGSRLTVL.

This clone was seen a few times. J is TRBJ2-3 and V is TRBV9; D uncertain. Trimming removed 0 bases from V and 3 bases from J, with 11 bases in between. Looked up from germline, CDR1 is SGDLS and CDR2 is YYNGEE. This CDR3 has 15 amino acids. The CDR3 here is CASSVAPHGTDTQYF. The CDR3 nucleotides read TGTGCCAGCAGCGTAGCTCCACACGGAACAGATACGCAGTATTTT.

V gene TRBV28 combines with J gene TRBJ1-1; D is unclear. Trimming removed 5 bases from V and 3 bases from J, with 13 bases in between. The CDR3 is 14 amino acids. Germline CDR1 MDHEN, CDR2 SYDVKM. The CDR3 protein is CASSPGGAHTEAFF. CDR3 nucleotide sequence: TGTGCCAGCAGTCCGGGAGGCGCCCACACTGAAGCTTTCTTT.

This chain links TRBV25-1 with TRBJ2-1; the match to TRBD1 covers 7 bases. V was clipped by 6 bases and J by 7 bases; unmatched bases: 6. This CDR3 spans 13 amino acids. The germline CDR1 and CDR2 sequences are MGHDK and SYGVNS. The CDR3 loop reads CASSTLQGNEQFF. CDR3 in DNA: TGTGCCAGCAGCACCTTACAGGGGAATGAGCAGTTCTTC.

The V and J genes are TRBV4-3 and TRBJ2-7, with D possibly being TRBD2 (6 bases). Trimming cost V 0 bases and J 1 base, with 13 bases left between them. CDR1 LGHNA and CDR2 YSLEER come from the germline V gene. The CDR3 length is 16 residues. Here the CDR3 reads CASSQDRAGSSYEQYF. Written as DNA, the CDR3 is TGCGCCAGCAGCCAAGATCGGGCGGGATCTTCCTACGAGCAGTACTTC.

This clone was detected only a few times. The genes are TRBV7-2 and TRBJ2-1; 7 bases are a match to TRBD1. V gave up 6 bases and J gave up 4 bases; unmatched junction bases: 12. The germline gives CDR1 SGHTA, CDR2 FQGNSA. This CDR3 contains 16 residues. The DNA of the CDR3 is TGTGCCAGCAGGCCAATAACCGGGACAGCATACAATGAGCAGTTCTTC. Translated: CASRPITGTAYNEQFF. Based on the CDR3 plus reference TRBV7-2 and TRBJ2-1, the full variable domain is GAGVSQSPSNKVTEKGKDVELRCDPISGHTALYWYRQSLGQGLEFLIYFQGNSAPDKSGLPSDRFSAERTGGSVSTLTIQRTQQEDSAVYLCASRPITGTAYNEQFFGPGTRLTVL.

The rearrangement uses TRBV9 and TRBJ1-2; a weak D match, TRBD1 (5 bases). This CDR3 comprises 13 residues. Germline V gene lookup returns CDR1 SGDLS and CDR2 YYNGEE. V shed 0 bases and J shed 5 bases, with 8 bases lying between them. The CDR3 DNA follows: TGTGCCAGCAGCGTAGGGGGCCTTTATGGCTACACCTTC. This sequence encodes CASSVGGLYGYTF.

The table lists this clone with a few counts. The chain couples TRBV6-1 to TRBJ2-5; D is unresolved. The CDR3 runs 11 residues. Trimming left V 10 bases short and J 4 bases short, with 10 bases between. CDR1 and CDR2 (germline): MNHNS, SASEGT. The CDR3 here is CATATRETQYF. As DNA, the CDR3 is TGTGCCACGGCGACGCGAGAGACCCAGTACTTC.

The chain is built from TRBV7-6 and TRBJ1-1, with D tentatively TRBD1 (5 bases). The V end lost 0 bases, the J end lost 8 bases, and 10 bases lay between the germline ends. The germline V gene has CDR1 SGHVS and CDR2 FNYEAQ. This CDR3 contains 13 residues. CDR3 loop: CASSLAGDEEAFF. The CDR3 DNA is TGTGCCAGCAGCTTAGCTGGGGACGAGGAAGCTTTCTTT. Full variable domain (outside the CDR3, taken from reference TRBV7-6 and TRBJ1-1): GAGVSQSPRYKVTKRGQDVALRCDPISGHVSLYWYRQALGQGPEFLTYFNYEAQQDKSGLPNDRFSAERPEGSISTLTIQRTEQRDSAMYRCASSLAGDEEAFFGQGTRLTVV.